This TCR beta chain is from a study of T cell repertoires in cytomegalovirus infection. About the research overall: Through public TCR beta signatures, both CMV infection and matching HLA type were indicated. Study conclusions and caveats: Cumulative frequency of public TCR beta families picked out carriers of CMV plus the relevant HLA. Clonotype analysis showed dominance of the ex vivo response by HLA-C-restricted CMV-specific TCR beta clonotypes.

This clonotype occurred many times. What it recognizes is unknown. This CDR3 has 15 amino acids. V dropped 7 bases and J dropped 0 bases, with 15 bases sitting between them. Each CDR3 protein is one row after TCRdb ran MiXCR on the reads. Of some 130,000 distinct CDR3 sequences in the sample, 20% to 30% are singletons; the top ten hold 34%. This receptor was obtained from a human donor in good health (CMV status not recorded). Some clones in this sample may be carry-over from other donors' samples. What was sequenced was PBMCs, sequenced either directly or after in vitro stimulation (not recorded which). This rearrangement joins TRBV12-3 or TRBV12-4 to TRBJ1-1; no definite D call. The CDR3 region has the DNA TGTGCCAGCACCAACAGACCGGCAATGAACACTGAAGCTTTCTTT. Translating gives CASTNRPAMNTEAFF.